A selection of T cell receptor beta chains follows, all from one sample in a study of T cells expressing NK-cell markers. TCRdb re-called the 5' RACE reads; one entry per CDR3 protein, DNA not given. Its listing shows about 160,000 distinct CDR3 sequences. Sequences were obtained from blood T cells: a sorted CD56 or NKG2C T cell subset, CD4+ or CD8+ T cells, or bulk PBMC T cells (not recorded which). The receptors stem from a woman aged 18 to 75 in good health. CDR3s include the opening cysteine and the closing phenylalanine or tryptophan. Each record gives: J gene, V gene, CDR3 protein.

J: TRBJ1-2
V: TRBV12-3/TRBV12-4
CDR3: CASSLAGPKTF

J: TRBJ1-1
V: TRBV12-3/TRBV12-4
CDR3: CASTHREFLSEAFF

J: TRBJ2-5
V: TRBV5-1
CDR3: CASSLEVSGGAGLKTQYF

J: TRBJ2-2
V: TRBV5-1
CDR3: CASSLAGGTNTGELFF

J: TRBJ2-1
V: TRBV29-1
CDR3: CSVEDTNEGAGPFF

J: TRBJ2-1
V: TRBV2
CDR3: CASNPGVNTEQFF

J: TRBJ1-6
V: TRBV20-1
CDR3: CSAEIEVSYNSPLHF

J: TRBJ2-3
V: TRBV18
CDR3: CASSPPMRDTQYF

J: TRBJ2-1
V: TRBV2
CDR3: CASSWINEQFF

J: TRBJ1-1
V: TRBV4-1
CDR3: CASSPFGTSVGNTEAFF

J: TRBJ2-3
V: TRBV15
CDR3: CATSRADRTFTDTQYF

J: TRBJ1-1
V: TRBV9
CDR3: CASSPGLNTEAFF

J: TRBJ1-3
V: TRBV20-1
CDR3: CSARDHRGNTIYF

J: TRBJ1-2
V: TRBV12-3/TRBV12-4
CDR3: CAIRSGDGYTF

J: TRBJ2-7
V: TRBV29-1
CDR3: CSVETSGIGGTDYEQYF

J: TRBJ2-5
V: TRBV20-1
CDR3: CSGKITETQYF

J: TRBJ2-3
V: TRBV5-1
CDR3: CASSLSGQGRADTQYF

J: TRBJ2-1
V: TRBV7-3
CDR3: CASSLKDSSYNEQFF

J: TRBJ2-1
V: TRBV9
CDR3: CASSPGGEANYNEQFF

J: TRBJ2-5
V: TRBV30
CDR3: CAQQGSGKTQYF

J: TRBJ1-6
V: TRBV2
CDR3: CASARDSSSNSPLHF

J: TRBJ2-1
V: TRBV5-6
CDR3: CASSDPGLAGLKFF

J: TRBJ2-1
V: TRBV11-2
CDR3: CASSLSSGGDNEQFF

J: TRBJ2-5
V: TRBV29-1
CDR3: CSVIRQGGSETQYF

J: TRBJ2-2
V: TRBV18
CDR3: CASSRGGDTGELFF

J: TRBJ1-2
V: TRBV3-1
CDR3: CASSQDFGQGNGYTF

J: TRBJ2-1
V: TRBV7-3
CDR3: CASSLTLSGSLDEQFF

J: TRBJ2-5
V: TRBV29-1
CDR3: CSVEDPIQGINRETQYF

J: TRBJ1-5
V: TRBV29-1
CDR3: CSVGVRRDQPQHF

J: TRBJ1-5
V: TRBV20-1
CDR3: CSARGPLSGSGNQPQHF

J: TRBJ1-1
V: TRBV6-1
CDR3: CAVQGWNTEAFF

J: TRBJ1-1
V: TRBV20-1
CDR3: CSATRGQGFEAFF

J: TRBJ2-1
V: TRBV5-6
CDR3: CASSLATGLGEQFF

J: TRBJ2-1
V: TRBV5-1
CDR3: CASSYWLAGSYNEQFF

J: TRBJ2-1
V: TRBV3-1
CDR3: CASSHYGLAGVGEQFF